Listed below are T cell receptor beta chains from one sample, sequenced in a study of T cells in Graves' hyperthyroidism and ophthalmopathy. A single record per CDR3 protein comes from TCRdb applying MiXCR to the multiplex PCR reads. The data contain roughly 550,000 distinct CDR3 sequences, 15% to 20% of them singletons. The sequenced sample consisted of blood. Every receptor here comes from a woman in her twenties or thirties with Graves' ophthalmopathy. Each CDR3 is given with its conserved first and last residue. The order of the fields is V gene, J gene, clone size, D gene, CDR3 DNA, CDR3 protein. The D gene is left open where the match is weak. Only some rows state a clone size, as once, few, many or a class for expanded clones.

V: TRBV3-1
J: TRBJ2-7
size: many
D: TRBD1
DNA: TGTGCCAGCAGCCACGGACAGGGATCCGAGCAGTACTTC
CDR3: CASSHGQGSEQYF

V: TRBV15
J: TRBJ2-2
size: many
D: TRBD1
DNA: TGTGCCACCAGCGAAACAGGGGCCGGGGAGCTGTTTTTT
CDR3: CATSETGAGELFF

V: TRBV29-1
J: TRBJ2-1
size: -
D: -
DNA: TGCAGCGTTGAGTTCCTGTCAGGGGCTTTCAATGAGCAGTTCTTC
CDR3: CSVEFLSGAFNEQFF

V: TRBV7-2
J: TRBJ2-5
size: -
D: -
DNA: TGTGCCAGCAGCTGGCTTTCCAAAGAGACCCAGTACTTC
CDR3: CASSWLSKETQYF

V: TRBV20-1
J: TRBJ2-5
size: few
D: -
DNA: TGCAGTGCTAGAGATGCGGAGCTGGAAGAGACCCAGTACTTC
CDR3: CSARDAELEETQYF

V: TRBV29-1
J: TRBJ2-1
size: few
D: TRBD2
DNA: TGCAGCGTTCTGGCCGGGCGAACTAGCGGGAGGCTCGATGAGCAGTTCTTC
CDR3: CSVLAGRTSGRLDEQFF

V: TRBV18
J: TRBJ1-1
size: many
D: -
DNA: TGTGCCAGCTCACCAGAAGAGAGGGGTGAAGCTTTCTTT
CDR3: CASSPEERGEAFF

V: TRBV20-1
J: TRBJ2-5
size: many
D: -
DNA: TGCAGTGCTAATTTCGAGGGAGTCCAAGAGACCCAGTACTTC
CDR3: CSANFEGVQETQYF

V: TRBV5-1
J: TRBJ2-1
size: -
D: -
DNA: TGCGCCAGCAGCTTGGGGCCCATTGGTGGCAATGAGCAGTTCTTC
CDR3: CASSLGPIGGNEQFF

V: TRBV11-2
J: TRBJ2-2
size: many
D: -
DNA: TGTGCCAGCAGCTTAGAGAACGGCGGGGAGCTGTTTTTT
CDR3: CASSLENGGELFF

V: TRBV7-3
J: TRBJ1-1
size: many
D: TRBD1
DNA: TGTGCCAGCAGCTTAACTCCGTCTATACAGGGGAGGGCTGAAGCTTTCTTT
CDR3: CASSLTPSIQGRAEAFF

V: TRBV24-1
J: TRBJ2-5
size: many
D: -
DNA: TGTGCCACCAGTGATTTTGGGAAGGAGACCCAGTACTTC
CDR3: CATSDFGKETQYF

V: TRBV2
J: TRBJ2-2
size: many
D: -
DNA: TGTGCCAGCCGAATAAGCTTTGCCGGGGAGCTGTTTTTT
CDR3: CASRISFAGELFF

V: TRBV29-1
J: TRBJ1-5
size: many
D: -
DNA: TGCAGCGTTGAGATAACAGGGAGGGTGCCCCAGCATTTT
CDR3: CSVEITGRVPQHF

V: TRBV29-1
J: TRBJ1-2
size: few
D: -
DNA: TGCAGCGTCCAGAGTTTCCAGGACTATGGCTACACCTTC
CDR3: CSVQSFQDYGYTF

V: TRBV20-1
J: TRBJ2-7
size: many
D: -
DNA: TGCAGTGCTAGAGGGGGGACGGGGACCTACTACGAGCAGTACTTC
CDR3: CSARGGTGTYYEQYF

V: TRBV6-5
J: TRBJ2-3
size: few
D: -
DNA: TGTGCCAGCAGTTACGCGGGACACCCCACAGATACGCAGTATTTT
CDR3: CASSYAGHPTDTQYF